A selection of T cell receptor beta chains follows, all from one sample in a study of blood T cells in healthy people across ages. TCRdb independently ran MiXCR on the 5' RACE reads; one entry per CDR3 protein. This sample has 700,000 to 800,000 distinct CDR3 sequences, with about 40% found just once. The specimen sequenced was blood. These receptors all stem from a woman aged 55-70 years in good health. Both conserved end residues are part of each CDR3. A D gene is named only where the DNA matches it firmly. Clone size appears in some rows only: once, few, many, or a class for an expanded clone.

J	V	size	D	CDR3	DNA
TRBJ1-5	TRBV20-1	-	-	CSASKSNQPQHF	TGCAGTGCTAGCAAAAGCAATCAGCCCCAGCATTTT
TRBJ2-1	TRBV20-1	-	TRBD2	CSASGGNSYNEQFF	TGCAGTGCTAGCGGGGGGAACTCCTACAATGAGCAGTTCTTC
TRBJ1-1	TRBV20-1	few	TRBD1	CSARVGTGGTEAFF	TGCAGTGCTAGAGTTGGGACAGGGGGCACTGAAGCTTTCTTT
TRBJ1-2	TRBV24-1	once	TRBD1	CATSDPGQGVNGYTF	TGTGCCACCAGTGATCCCGGACAGGGAGTTAATGGCTACACCTTC
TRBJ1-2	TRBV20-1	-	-	CSAPPGWGDYGYTF	TGCAGTGCTCCTCCGGGGTGGGGTGACTATGGCTACACCTTC
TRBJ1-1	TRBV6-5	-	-	CASRVLGSTEAFF	TGTGCCAGCAGGGTCTTGGGGAGCACTGAAGCTTTCTTT
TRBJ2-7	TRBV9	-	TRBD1	CASSALPGQGSYEQYF	TGTGCCAGCAGCGCTCTCCCGGGACAGGGTTCGTACGAGCAGTACTTC
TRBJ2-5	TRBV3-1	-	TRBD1	CASSPGQGMYQETQYF	TGTGCCAGCAGCCCAGGACAGGGGATGTACCAAGAGACCCAGTACTTC
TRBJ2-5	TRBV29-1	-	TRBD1	CSVVGQGVVGETQYF	TGCAGCGTGGTGGGACAGGGGGTGGTAGGGGAGACCCAGTACTTC
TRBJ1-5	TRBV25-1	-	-	CASSDDGNSNQPQHF	TGTGCCAGCAGTGACGACGGGAATAGCAATCAGCCCCAGCATTTT
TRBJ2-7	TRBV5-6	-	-	CATGFRGDEQYF	TGTGCCACGGGCTTTAGGGGGGACGAGCAGTACTTC
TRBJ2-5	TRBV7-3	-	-	CASSPIQYF	TGTGCCAGCAGCCCTATCCAGTACTTC
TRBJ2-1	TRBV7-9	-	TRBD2	CASSQGLAEGGQFF	TGTGCCAGCAGCCAGGGACTAGCGGAAGGGGGGCAGTTCTTC
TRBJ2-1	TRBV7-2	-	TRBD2	CASSLARLAENNEQFF	TGTGCCAGCAGCTTAGCGCGTCTAGCGGAAAACAATGAGCAGTTCTTC
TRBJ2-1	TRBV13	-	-	CASSLEGVPSYNEQFF	TGTGCCAGCAGCTTAGAGGGGGTCCCCTCTTACAATGAGCAGTTCTTC
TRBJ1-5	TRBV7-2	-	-	CASSLNSRGNQPQHF	TGTGCCAGCAGCTTAAATAGTCGGGGGAATCAGCCCCAGCATTTT
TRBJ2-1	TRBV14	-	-	CASSQGGTPPNEQFF	TGTGCCAGCAGCCAAGGGGGGACTCCACCGAATGAGCAGTTCTTC
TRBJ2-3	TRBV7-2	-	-	CTSSLADVDLPPSTDTQYF	TGTACCAGCAGCTTAGCCGACGTCGACCTACCTCCTAGCACAGATACGCAGTATTTT